This TCR beta chain stems from a study of T cells in Graves' hyperthyroidism and ophthalmopathy. The study, taken as a whole, reports: A 13 V-J signature model discriminated ophthalmopathy versus stable hyperthyroidism.

This clonotype was found many times. Its matching antigen is unknown. Participants, patients aged 18 to 65, had newly diagnosed hyperthyroidism with a duration under 2 months. Any patient presenting with uncontrolled infection, other autoimmune disease, pregnancy or lactation was left out. Amplification yielded TCR beta CDR3 regions, with RNA transcripts as the source. Carried out on the TCR CDR3, a first-round RT-PCR used the HTBI primer set. One entry per CDR3 protein results from TCRdb running MiXCR on the multiplex PCR reads. The sample carries hundreds of thousands of distinct CDR3 sequences, 35% to 45% recorded once. Source material: blood. The sequence derives from a man younger than 35 with Graves' hyperthyroidism.

CDR3 sequence reads: CSARDQGPRVTEAFF. CDR3 DNA sequence: TGCAGTGCTAGAGATCAAGGGCCAAGGGTCACTGAAGCTTTCTTT. V is TRBV20-1 and J is TRBJ1-1; D is ambiguous. The CDR3 covers 15 residues. Trimming cost V 0 bases and J 4 bases, with 15 bases left between them. Looked up from germline, CDR1 is DFQATT and CDR2 is SNEGSKA (reference sequence).